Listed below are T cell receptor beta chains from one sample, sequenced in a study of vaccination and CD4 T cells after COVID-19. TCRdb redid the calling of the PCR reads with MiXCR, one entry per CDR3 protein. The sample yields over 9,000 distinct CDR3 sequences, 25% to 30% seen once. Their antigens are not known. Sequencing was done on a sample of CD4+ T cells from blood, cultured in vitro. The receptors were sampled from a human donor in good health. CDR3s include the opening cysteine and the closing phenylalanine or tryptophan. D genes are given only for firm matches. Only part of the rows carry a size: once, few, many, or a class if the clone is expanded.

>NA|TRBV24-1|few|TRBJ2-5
CATSDFATQGPGETQYF
TGTGCCACCAGTGATTTTGCTACACAGGGTCCGGGAGAGACCCAGTACTTC
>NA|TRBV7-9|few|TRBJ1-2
CASSRPGNGYTF
TGTGCCAGCAGCCGTCCAGGGAATGGCTACACCTTC
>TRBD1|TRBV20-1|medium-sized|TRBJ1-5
CSARATGTGDQPQHF
TGCAGTGCTAGAGCCACCGGGACAGGGGATCAGCCCCAGCATTTT
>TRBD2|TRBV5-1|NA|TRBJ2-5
CASSLSTSGRGETQYF
TGCGCCAGCAGCTTATCGACTAGCGGGAGGGGAGAGACCCAGTACTTC
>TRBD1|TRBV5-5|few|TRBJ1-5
CASSPVTGYQPQHF
TGTGCCAGCAGCCCTGTGACAGGGTATCAGCCCCAGCATTTT
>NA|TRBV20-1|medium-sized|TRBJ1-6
CSARDLSGGSPLHF
TGCAGTGCTAGAGATCTGTCGGGGGGGTCACCCCTCCACTTT
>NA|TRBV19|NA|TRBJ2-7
CASSAVGGEQYF
TGTGCCAGTAGTGCAGTTGGTGGCGAGCAGTACTTC
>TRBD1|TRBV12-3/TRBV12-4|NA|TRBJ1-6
CASTGQGIGGSPLHF
TGTGCCAGCACTGGACAGGGGATCGGTGGTTCACCCCTCCACTTT
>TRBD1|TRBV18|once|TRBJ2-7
CASSPFGTGLYEQYF
TGTGCCAGCTCACCATTTGGGACAGGACTGTACGAGCAGTACTTC
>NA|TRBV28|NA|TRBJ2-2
CASSLIGNTGELFF
TGTGCCAGCAGTTTAATAGGGAACACCGGGGAGCTGTTTTTT
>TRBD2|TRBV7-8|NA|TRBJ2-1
CASSLSRPPARAGNEQFF
TGTGCCAGCAGCTTATCTAGGCCCCCTGCCCGAGCGGGGAATGAGCAGTTCTTC
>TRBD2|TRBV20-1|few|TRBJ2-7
CSAAERLASSYEQYF
TGCAGTGCTGCGGAAAGACTAGCGTCTTCCTACGAGCAGTACTTC
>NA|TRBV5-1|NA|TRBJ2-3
CASSWEQGTDTQYF
TGCGCCAGCAGCTGGGAACAGGGAACAGATACGCAGTATTTT
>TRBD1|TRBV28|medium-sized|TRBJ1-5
CASSLIDRVGQPQHF
TGTGCCAGCAGTTTGATAGACAGGGTGGGTCAGCCCCAGCATTTT
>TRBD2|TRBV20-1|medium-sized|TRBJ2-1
CSARDPGGTSGYNEQFF
TGCAGTGCTAGAGATCCCGGTGGGACTAGCGGCTACAATGAGCAGTTCTTC
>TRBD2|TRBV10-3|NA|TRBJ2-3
CAISEQSSGGTDTQYF
TGTGCCATCAGTGAGCAGTCTAGCGGAGGCACAGATACGCAGTATTTT
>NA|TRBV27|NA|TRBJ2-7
CVSSKTGTIRDEQYF
TGTGTCAGCAGTAAAACCGGGACAATCCGGGACGAGCAGTACTTC
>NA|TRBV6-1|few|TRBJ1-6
CASRIDDMTTNSPLHF
TGTGCCAGCAGGATAGATGACATGACTACCAATTCACCCCTCCACTTT
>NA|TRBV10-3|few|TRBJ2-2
CAISQNTGELFF
TGTGCCATCTCACAGAACACCGGGGAGCTGTTTTTT
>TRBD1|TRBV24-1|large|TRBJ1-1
CATSDSGGTTEAFF
TGTGCCACCAGTGATTCAGGGGGGACCACTGAAGCTTTCTTT
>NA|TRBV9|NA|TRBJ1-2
CASSVVHGDYRGYTF
TGTGCCAGCAGCGTAGTCCACGGGGATTACAGGGGCTACACCTTC
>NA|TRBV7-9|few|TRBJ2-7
CASSPDRGARLVYEQYF
TGTGCCAGCAGCCCAGACCGGGGGGCGAGACTAGTCTACGAGCAGTACTTC
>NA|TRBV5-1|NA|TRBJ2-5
CASSLGRAWETQYF
TGCGCCAGCAGCTTGGGTAGAGCGTGGGAGACCCAGTACTTC
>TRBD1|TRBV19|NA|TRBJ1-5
CASSGQVNQPQHF
TGTGCCAGTAGTGGACAGGTCAATCAGCCCCAGCATTTT
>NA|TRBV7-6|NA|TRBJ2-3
CASSLLVRSTDTQYF
TGTGCCAGCAGCTTGCTAGTGCGGAGCACAGATACGCAGTATTTT
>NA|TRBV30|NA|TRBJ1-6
CAWREQGGNSPLHF
TGTGCCTGGAGGGAACAGGGAGGGAATTCACCCCTCCACTTT
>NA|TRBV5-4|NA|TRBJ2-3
CASSTRQDTQYF
TGTGCCAGCAGCACCCGACAGGATACGCAGTATTTT
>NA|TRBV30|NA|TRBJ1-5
CAWSAAVNQPQHF
TGTGCCTGGAGTGCGGCAGTCAATCAGCCCCAGCATTTT
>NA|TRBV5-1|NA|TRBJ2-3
CASSQKGTDTQYF
TGCGCCAGCAGTCAAAAGGGTACAGATACGCAGTATTTT
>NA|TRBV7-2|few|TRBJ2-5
CASSERVGPEETQYF
TGTGCCAGCAGCGAAAGGGTGGGGCCCGAAGAGACCCAGTACTTC
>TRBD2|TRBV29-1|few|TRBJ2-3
CSVNGGLAGGTDTQYF
TGCAGCGTTAACGGCGGGCTAGCGGGAGGGACAGATACGCAGTATTTT
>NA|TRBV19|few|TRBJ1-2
CASSISVAGYTF
TGTGCCAGTAGTATATCGGTGGCTGGCTACACCTTC
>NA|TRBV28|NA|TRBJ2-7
CASSRVRDEQYF
TGTGCCAGCAGTCGTGTTCGGGACGAGCAGTACTTC
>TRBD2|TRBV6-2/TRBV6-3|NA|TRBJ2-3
CASTPRVLAVPVFWYF
TGTGCCAGCACCCCTCGGGTACTAGCGGTCCCTGTCTTCTGGTATTTT
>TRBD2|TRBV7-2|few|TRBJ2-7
CASSLNAGGPYEQYF
TGTGCCAGCAGCTTAAACGCGGGAGGGCCTTACGAGCAGTACTTC
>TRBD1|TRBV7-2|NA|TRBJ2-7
CASSLGDRGISYEQYF
TGTGCCAGCAGCTTAGGGGACAGGGGGATCTCCTACGAGCAGTACTTC
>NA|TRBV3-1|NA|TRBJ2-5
CASSQGSARAQTQYF
TGTGCCAGCAGCCAAGGGTCGGCCAGGGCTCAGACCCAGTACTTC
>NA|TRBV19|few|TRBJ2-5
CASSPRPGRETQYF
TGTGCCAGTAGTCCTCGCCCAGGGAGAGAGACCCAGTACTTC
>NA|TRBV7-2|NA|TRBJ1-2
CASSLAGIDGYTF
TGTGCCAGCAGCTTAGCGGGTATCGACGGCTACACCTTC
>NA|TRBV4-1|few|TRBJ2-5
CASSQGAETQYF
TGCGCCAGCAGCCAAGGAGCTGAGACCCAGTACTTC
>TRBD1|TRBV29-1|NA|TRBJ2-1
CSVRTGSNEQFF
TGCAGCGTAAGGACAGGGTCGAATGAGCAGTTCTTC
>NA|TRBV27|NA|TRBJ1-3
CASSLREGNTIYF
TGTGCCAGCAGTCTCCGGGAGGGAAACACCATATATTTT
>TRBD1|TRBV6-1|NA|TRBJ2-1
CASSENRGAYNEQFF
TGTGCCAGCAGTGAGAACAGGGGGGCCTACAATGAGCAGTTCTTC
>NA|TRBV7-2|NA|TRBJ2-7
CASTRPSVSGVRGEQYF
TGTGCCAGCACCCGACCGTCAGTCTCCGGGGTGAGAGGCGAGCAGTACTTC
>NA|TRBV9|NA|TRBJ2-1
CASSVVGGASYNEQFF
TGTGCCAGCAGCGTAGTGGGGGGAGCCTCCTACAATGAGCAGTTCTTC
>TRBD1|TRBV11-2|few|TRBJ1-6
CASSLGRGLSPLHF
TGTGCCAGCAGCTTAGGCAGGGGGCTTTCACCCCTCCACTTT
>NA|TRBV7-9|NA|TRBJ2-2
CASSLSAGELFF
TGTGCCAGCAGCCTGTCCGCCGGGGAGCTGTTTTTT
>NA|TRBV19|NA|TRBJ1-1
CASSPPGLGGTEAFF
TGTGCCAGTAGTCCCCCCGGCCTCGGCGGGACTGAAGCTTTCTTT
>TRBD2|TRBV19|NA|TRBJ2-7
CASSIAGGGRNEQYF
TGTGCCAGTAGTATAGCTGGAGGCGGGAGAAACGAGCAGTACTTC
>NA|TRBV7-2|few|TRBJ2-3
CASSLGADRRDTQYF
TGTGCCAGCAGCTTAGGAGCGGACCGACGGGATACGCAGTATTTT
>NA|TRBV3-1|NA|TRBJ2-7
CASSHLGYEQYF
TGTGCCAGCAGCCACCTAGGCTACGAGCAGTACTTC
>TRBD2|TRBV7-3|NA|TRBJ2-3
CASSLNGAGGETQYF
TGTGCCAGCAGCTTAAACGGGGCGGGGGGGGAAACGCAGTATTTT
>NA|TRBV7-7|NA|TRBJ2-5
CASSRAEQETQYF
TGTGCTAGCAGCCGAGCCGAACAAGAGACCCAGTACTTC
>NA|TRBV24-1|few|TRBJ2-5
CATSVLGGETQYF
TGTGCCACCAGTGTCTTGGGTGGGGAGACCCAGTACTTC
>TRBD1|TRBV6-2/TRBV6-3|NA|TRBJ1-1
CASSYAPTGLSIGNTEAFF
TGTGCCAGCAGTTACGCCCCGACAGGGCTTTCCATTGGGAACACTGAAGCTTTCTTT
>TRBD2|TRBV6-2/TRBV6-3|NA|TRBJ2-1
CASTVSGSPYNEQFF
TGTGCCAGCACCGTTAGCGGGAGTCCCTACAATGAGCAGTTCTTC
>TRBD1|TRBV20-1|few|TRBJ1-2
CSATTGGTRYTF
TGCAGTGCTACGACAGGGGGGACGCGCTACACCTTC
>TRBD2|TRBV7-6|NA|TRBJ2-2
CVSSTRLAGAWANTGELFF
TGTGTCAGCAGCACTAGACTAGCGGGAGCGTGGGCGAACACCGGGGAGCTGTTTTTT